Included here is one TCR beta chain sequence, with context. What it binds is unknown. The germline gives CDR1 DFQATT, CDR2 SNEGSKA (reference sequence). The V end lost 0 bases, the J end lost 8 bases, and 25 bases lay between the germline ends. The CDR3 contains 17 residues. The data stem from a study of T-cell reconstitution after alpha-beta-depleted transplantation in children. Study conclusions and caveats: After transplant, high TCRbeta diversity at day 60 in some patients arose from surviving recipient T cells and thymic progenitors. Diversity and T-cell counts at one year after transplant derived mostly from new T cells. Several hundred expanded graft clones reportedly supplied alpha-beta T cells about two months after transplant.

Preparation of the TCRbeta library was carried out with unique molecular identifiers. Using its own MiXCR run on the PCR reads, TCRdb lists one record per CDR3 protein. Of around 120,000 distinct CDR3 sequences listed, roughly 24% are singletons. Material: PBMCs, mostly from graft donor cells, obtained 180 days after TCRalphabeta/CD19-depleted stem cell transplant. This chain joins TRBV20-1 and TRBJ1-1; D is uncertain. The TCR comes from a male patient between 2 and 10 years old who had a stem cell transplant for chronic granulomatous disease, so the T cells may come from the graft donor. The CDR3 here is CSARDSTPSKRIREAFF. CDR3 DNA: TGCAGTGCTAGAGATTCCACCCCAAGCAAGCGAATCCGAGAAGCTTTCTTT.